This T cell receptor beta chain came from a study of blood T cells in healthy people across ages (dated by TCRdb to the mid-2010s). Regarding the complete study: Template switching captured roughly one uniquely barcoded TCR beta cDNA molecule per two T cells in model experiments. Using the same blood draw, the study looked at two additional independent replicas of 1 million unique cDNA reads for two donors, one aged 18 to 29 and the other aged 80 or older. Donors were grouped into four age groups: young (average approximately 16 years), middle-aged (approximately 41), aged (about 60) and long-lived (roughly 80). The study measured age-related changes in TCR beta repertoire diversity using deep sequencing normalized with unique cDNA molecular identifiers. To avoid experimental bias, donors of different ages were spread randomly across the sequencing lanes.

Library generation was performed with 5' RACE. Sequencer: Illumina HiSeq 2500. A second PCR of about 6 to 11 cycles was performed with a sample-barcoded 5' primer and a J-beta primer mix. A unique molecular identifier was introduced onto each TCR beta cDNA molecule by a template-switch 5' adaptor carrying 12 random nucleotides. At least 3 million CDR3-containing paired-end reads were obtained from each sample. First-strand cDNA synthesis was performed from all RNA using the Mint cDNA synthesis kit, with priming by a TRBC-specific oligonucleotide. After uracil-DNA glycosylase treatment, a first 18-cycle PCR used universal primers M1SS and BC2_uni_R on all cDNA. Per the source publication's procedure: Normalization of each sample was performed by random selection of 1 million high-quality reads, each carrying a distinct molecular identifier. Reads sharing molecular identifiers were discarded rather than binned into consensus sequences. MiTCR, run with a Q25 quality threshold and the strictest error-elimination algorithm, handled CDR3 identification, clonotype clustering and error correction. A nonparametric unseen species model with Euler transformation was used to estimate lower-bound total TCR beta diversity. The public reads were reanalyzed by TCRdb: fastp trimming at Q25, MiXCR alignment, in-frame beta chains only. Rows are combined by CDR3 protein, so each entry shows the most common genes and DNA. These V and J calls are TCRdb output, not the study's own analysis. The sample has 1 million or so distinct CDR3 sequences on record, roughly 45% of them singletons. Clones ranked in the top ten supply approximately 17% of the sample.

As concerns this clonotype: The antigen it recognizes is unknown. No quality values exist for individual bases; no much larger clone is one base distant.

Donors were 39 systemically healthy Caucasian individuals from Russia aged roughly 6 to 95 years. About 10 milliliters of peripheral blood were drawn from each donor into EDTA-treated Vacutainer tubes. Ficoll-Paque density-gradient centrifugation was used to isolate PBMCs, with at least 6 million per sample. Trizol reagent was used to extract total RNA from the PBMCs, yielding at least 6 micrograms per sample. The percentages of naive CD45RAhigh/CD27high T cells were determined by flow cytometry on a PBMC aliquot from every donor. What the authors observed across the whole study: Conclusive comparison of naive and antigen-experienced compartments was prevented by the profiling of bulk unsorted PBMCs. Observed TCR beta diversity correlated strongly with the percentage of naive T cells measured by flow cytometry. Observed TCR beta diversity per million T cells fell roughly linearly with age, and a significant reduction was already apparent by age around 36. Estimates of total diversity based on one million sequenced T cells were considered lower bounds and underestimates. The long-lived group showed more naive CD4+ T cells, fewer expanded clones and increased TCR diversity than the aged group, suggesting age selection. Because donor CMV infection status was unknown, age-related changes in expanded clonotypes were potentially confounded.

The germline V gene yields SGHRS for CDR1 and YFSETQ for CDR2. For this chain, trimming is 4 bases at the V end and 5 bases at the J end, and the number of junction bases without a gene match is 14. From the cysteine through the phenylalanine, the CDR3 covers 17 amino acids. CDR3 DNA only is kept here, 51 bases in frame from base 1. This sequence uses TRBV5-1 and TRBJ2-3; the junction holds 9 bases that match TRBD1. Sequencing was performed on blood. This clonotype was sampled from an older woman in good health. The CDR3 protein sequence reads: CASSATGTGWAKDTQYF. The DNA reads TGCGCCAGCAGCGCAACCGGGACAGGGTGGGCAAAAGATACGCAGTATTTT.